This T cell receptor beta chain was observed in a study of radiotherapy plus CTLA-4 blockade in lung cancer. Study overall: Disease control was achieved by 31% of patients, and objective responses by about 19%.

Findings of the study overall: Some TCR clones had been derived from tumors. These clones expanded in peripheral blood after radiotherapy plus ipilimumab. Early blood T cell clone dynamics, with interferon-beta, were reported to best predict response.

In germline, CDR1 is LNHDA, CDR2 SQIVND (reference sequence). The CDR3 is 13 amino acids. Trimming took 6 bases from V and 8 from J; bases not matched to a gene: 7. In this sample, this clone turned up a few times. Its specificity is not known. Here immunoSEQ multiplex PCR was the method, and the copy in TCRdb shows in-frame clones only, minus some. This sample has around 80,000 clones, with roughly four fifths found just once. This receptor was obtained from a human donor with non-small cell lung cancer who had stable disease on radiotherapy plus ipilimumab. Material: peripheral blood, obtained from a patient treated with radiotherapy plus ipilimumab. The chain couples TRBV19 to TRBJ1-2, with 9 bases fitting TRBD1. The CDR3 region has the DNA TGTGCCAGTAGCGAGGGACAGGGCTCCGGCTACACCTTC. It codes for CASSEGQGSGYTF.